This T cell receptor (beta chain) was sequenced during a study of blood T cell repertoires in COVID-19. Profiling relied on immunoSEQ multiplex PCR, and the TCRdb table lists in-frame clones only, not all of them. The sample holds approximately 240,000 clones; 65% to 85% are singletons and the top ten take over 4.5%. The CDR3 is made up of 13 amino acids. Germline loops: CDR1 MGHDK, CDR2 SYGVNS. Trimming left V 6 bases short and J 0 bases short, with 5 bases between. Sequenced: peripheral blood. The receptor comes from a human donor in a cohort sampled during active COVID-19. This chain connects TRBV25-1 to TRBJ2-2; D unresolved. CDR3 sequence reads: CASRQANTGELFF. In nucleotides, the CDR3 is TGTGCCAGCAGACAAGCGAACACCGGGGAGCTGTTTTTT.